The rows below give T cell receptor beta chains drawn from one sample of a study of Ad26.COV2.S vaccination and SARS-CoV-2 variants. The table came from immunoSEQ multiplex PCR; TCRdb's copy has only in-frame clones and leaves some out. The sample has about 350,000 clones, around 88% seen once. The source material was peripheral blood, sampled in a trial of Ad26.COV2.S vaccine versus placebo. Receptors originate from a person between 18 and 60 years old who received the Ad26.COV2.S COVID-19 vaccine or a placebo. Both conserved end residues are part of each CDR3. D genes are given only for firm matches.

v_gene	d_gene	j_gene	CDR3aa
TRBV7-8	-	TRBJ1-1	CASSLALPVTFF
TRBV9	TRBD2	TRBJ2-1	CASSGGLAGGPIRNYNEQFF
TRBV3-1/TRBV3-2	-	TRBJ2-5	CASSQGLGSQLPKTQYF
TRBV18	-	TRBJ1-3	CASSPQGNTIYF
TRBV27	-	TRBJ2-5	CASSFGGQETQYF
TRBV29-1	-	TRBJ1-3	CSAAGFSGNTIYF
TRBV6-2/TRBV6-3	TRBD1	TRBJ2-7	CASSALHRDRGTYEQYF
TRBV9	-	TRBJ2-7	CASSVVSGTYEQYF
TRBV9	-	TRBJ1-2	CASSGHRNYGYTF
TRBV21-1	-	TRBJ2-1	CARRPREGAPYNEQFF
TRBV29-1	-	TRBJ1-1	CSVTVNTEAFF
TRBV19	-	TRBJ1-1	CASSISLVNTEAFF
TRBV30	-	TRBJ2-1	CAWVGLNEQFF
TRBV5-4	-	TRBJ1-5	CASSLDGDQPQHF
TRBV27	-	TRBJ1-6	CASSLMGNNNSPLHF
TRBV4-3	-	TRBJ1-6	CASSQVLVTSYNSPLHF
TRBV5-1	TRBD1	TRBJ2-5	CASSLERTGSPEETQYF
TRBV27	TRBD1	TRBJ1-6	CASSDRGNDLYNSPLHF
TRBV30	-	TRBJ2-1	CALTTGNEQFF
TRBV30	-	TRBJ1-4	CAWEETNEKLFF
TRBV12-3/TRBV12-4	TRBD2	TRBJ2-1	CASSSAGYNEQFF
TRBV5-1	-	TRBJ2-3	CASAPLESTDTQYF
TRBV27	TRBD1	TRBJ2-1	CASSPRDSSYNEQFF
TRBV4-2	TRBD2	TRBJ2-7	CASSQDKGGGYDEQYF
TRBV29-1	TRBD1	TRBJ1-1	CSVSQGANTEAFF
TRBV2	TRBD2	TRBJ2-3	CASRGLAVRADTQYF
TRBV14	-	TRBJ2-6	CASSRRTVFSGANVLTF
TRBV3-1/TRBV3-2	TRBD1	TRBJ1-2	CASSAEQGARGYTF
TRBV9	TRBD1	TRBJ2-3	CASSVAGGFRNTQYF
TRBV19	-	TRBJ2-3	CASSIVLRRQNFNGTQYF
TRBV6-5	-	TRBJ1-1	CASSYTGWTEAFF
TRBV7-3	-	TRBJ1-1	CASSLGMNTEAFF
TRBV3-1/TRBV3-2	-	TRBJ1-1	CASSPKARNTEAFF
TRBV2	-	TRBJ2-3	CASSQGLPQSTDTQYF
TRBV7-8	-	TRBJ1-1	CASSTTRAVNTEAFF
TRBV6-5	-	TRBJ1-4	CASRDGSRGEKLFF
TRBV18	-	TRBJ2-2	CASSSDGTGELFF
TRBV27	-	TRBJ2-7	CASSLTQATSYEQYF
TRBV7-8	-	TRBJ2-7	CASSWNHEQYF
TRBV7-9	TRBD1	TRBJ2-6	CASLIRGPEDPGANVLTF
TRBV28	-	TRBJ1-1	CASSHSVQVNTEAFF
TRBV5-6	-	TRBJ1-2	CASSSRLVSFDGYTF
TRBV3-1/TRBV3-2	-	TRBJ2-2	CASSPILTNGELFF
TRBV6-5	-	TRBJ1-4	CASRWGATNEKLFF
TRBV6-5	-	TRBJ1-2	CASGLLGNYGYTF
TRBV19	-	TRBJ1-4	CASSIGRDLSGEKLFF